This record covers a single T cell receptor (beta chain). Its target is unknown. These data come from a study of blood T cells in healthy people across ages. CDR3 length: 13 residues. V lost 0 bases, J lost 1 base, and 6 bases lay in between. Germline lookup yields CDR1 DFQATT and CDR2 SNEGSKA (reference sequence). Overall study results and limits: Strong correlation linked observed beta diversity and percent naive T cells.

Primed by a sample-barcoded 5' primer and a J-beta primer mix, a second PCR proceeded for about 6 to 12 cycles. TCRdb used MiXCR to reprocess the 5' RACE reads, holding one entry per CDR3 protein. The sample lists 450,000 to 600,000 distinct CDR3 sequences; approximately 26% were seen once. This same sample was also part of a study on T cells of mothers and their children. That work contributes: Over 8 million TCR beta CDR3 reads were obtained from each mother, and approximately 3 million from each child.

The clonotype comes from a boy younger than 10 in good health. Material for sequencing was blood. The chain employs TRBV20-1 and TRBJ2-5; unclear D gene. The CDR3, as DNA: TGCAGTGCTAGAGATGAAACCCAAGAGACCCAGTACTTC. This codes for CSARDETQETQYF.